The clone carrying this T cell receptor (beta chain) came up once. What it binds is unknown. This sample was included in a study of cytomegalovirus exposure and HLA in healthy donors. Whole-study context: The 120 or so validation repertoires, a later analysis reported, used the same platform as the approximately 700 first-cohort repertoires. The study, taken as a whole, reports: Subsequent analysis of the approximately 110 validation repertoires found a tendency for first-cohort TCR clusters to co-occur. 150 to 200 TCR beta chains were listed as cytomegalovirus-associated.

Donors were drawn from the roughly 120-subject validation cohort, separate from the roughly 670-subject first cohort. This CDR3 has 13 residues. The ends were cut back, 6 bases at V and 1 base at J, with 9 bases in the middle. Germline CDR1 is WSHSY and CDR2 is SAAADI. Libraries were prepared by immunoSEQ multiplex PCR; TCRdb keeps only in-frame clonotypes and omits some of them. This sample has tens of thousands of clones; 95% occur once, and the top ten carry roughly 6.6%. This clonotype was obtained from a woman younger than 30 in good health and CMV-seropositive. The chain links TRBV10-2 to TRBJ2-5, with D maybe TRBD1 (5 bases). Material: PBMCs. CDR3 bases: TGCGCCAGCAGCGCAGGGTTCCAAGAGACCCAGTACTTC. It translates to CASSAGFQETQYF.